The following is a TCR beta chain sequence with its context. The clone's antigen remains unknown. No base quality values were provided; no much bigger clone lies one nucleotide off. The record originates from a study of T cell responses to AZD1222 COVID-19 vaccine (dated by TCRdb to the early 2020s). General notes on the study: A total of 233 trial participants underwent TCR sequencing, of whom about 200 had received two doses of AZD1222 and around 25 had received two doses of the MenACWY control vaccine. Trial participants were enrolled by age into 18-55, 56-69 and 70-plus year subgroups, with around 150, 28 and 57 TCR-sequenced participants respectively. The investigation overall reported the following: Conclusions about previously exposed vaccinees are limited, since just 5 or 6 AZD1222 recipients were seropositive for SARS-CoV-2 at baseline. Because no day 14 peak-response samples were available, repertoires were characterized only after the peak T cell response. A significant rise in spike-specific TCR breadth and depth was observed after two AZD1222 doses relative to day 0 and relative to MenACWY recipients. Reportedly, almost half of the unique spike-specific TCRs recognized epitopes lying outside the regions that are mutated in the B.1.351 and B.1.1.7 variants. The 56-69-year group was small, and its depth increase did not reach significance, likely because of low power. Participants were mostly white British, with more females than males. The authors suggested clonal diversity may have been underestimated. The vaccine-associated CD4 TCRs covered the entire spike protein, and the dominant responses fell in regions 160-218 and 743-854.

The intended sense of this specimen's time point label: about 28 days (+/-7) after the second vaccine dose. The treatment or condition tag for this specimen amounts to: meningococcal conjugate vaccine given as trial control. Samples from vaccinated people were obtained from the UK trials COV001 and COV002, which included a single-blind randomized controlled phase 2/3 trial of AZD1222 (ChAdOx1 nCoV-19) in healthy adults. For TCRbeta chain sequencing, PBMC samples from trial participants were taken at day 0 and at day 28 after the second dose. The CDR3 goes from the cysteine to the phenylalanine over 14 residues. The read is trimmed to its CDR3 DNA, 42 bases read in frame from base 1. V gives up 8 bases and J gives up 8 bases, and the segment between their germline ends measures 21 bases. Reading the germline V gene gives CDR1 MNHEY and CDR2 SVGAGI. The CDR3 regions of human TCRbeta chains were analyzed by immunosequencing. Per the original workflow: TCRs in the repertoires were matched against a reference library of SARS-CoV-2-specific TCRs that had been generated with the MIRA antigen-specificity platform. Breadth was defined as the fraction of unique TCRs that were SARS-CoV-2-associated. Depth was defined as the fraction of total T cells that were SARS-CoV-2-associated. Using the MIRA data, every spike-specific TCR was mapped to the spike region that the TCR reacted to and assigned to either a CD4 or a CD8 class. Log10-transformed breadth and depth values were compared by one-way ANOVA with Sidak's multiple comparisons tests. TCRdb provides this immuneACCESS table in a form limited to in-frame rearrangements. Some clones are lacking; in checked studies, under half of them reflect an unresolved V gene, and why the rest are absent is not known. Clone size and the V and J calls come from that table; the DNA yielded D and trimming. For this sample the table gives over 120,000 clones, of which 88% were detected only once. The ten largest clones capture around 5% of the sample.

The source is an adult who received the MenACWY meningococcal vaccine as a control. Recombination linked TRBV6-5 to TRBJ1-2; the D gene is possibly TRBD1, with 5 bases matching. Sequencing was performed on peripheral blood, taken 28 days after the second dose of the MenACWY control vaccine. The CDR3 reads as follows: CASGTSNRGGGYTF. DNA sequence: TGTGCCAGCGGGACCTCAAATAGGGGCGGGGGCTACACCTTC.